The clone carrying this TCR beta chain appeared a few times. Gene and germline names: mouse. The missing CDR3 end, 4 residues past where the read stops, is filled in from the germline J gene. This specimen belongs to a study of CD8+ T cells in alopecia areata. RNA was extracted and reverse transcribed into cDNA as the sequencing template. Assay: immunoSEQ multiplex PCR; the TCRdb copy retains only in-frame clones and omits some. The table lists around 100,000 clones, with no singletons. The germline gives CDR1 NNHDY, CDR2 SYVADS. The CDR3 covers 14 residues. V gave up 7 bases and J gave up 1 base; unmatched junction bases: 6.

The clonotype originates from a C3H/HeJ mouse with alopecia areata. The mouse strain carries the MHC haplotype H2-k. Sequencing was performed on lesional skin. The chain links TRBV13-3 to TRBJ2-5; TRBD1 matches 7 bases. The CDR3 loop reads CASLDRRDQDTQYF. The CDR3 bases that were read are TGTGCCAGCCTGGACAGGCGGGACCAAGAC.